A selection of T cell receptor beta chains follows, all from one sample in a study of technical replicates of blood from a handful of donors. Profiling relied on immunoSEQ multiplex PCR, and the TCRdb table lists in-frame clones only, not all of them. The sample consists of 75,000 to 100,000 clones, around 94% of them appearing once. Sequences were obtained from T cells isolated from PBMCs. All receptors come from a human donor in good health. The CDR3 runs from the conserved cysteine through the conserved F or W. Fields, in order: J gene, V gene, D gene, clone size, CDR3 DNA, CDR3 protein. The D gene is left open where the match is weak. Not all rows give a size; the values are once, few, many and, for expanded clones, a class.

TRBJ2-1 TRBV5-5 TRBD2 - TGTGCCAGCAGCTCCGGGACTAGCGGGAGTAATGAGCAGTTCTTC CASSSGTSGSNEQFF
TRBJ2-7 TRBV30 TRBD2 once TGTGCCTGGAGTCAGAAAGGCGGGGGGTCGGAGCAGTACTTC CAWSQKGGGSEQYF
TRBJ2-2 TRBV28 - - TGTGCCAGCAGTTTGGACACCTGGGGCGGGGAGCTGTTTTTT CASSLDTWGGELFF
TRBJ2-7 TRBV11-2 TRBD2 - TGTGCCAGCAGCTTAATAGCGGGAGGGCTGGGAGAGCAGTACTTC CASSLIAGGLGEQYF
TRBJ1-4 TRBV27 - - TGTGCCAGCAGTCTTCAAAACAGGGACGAAAAACTGTTTTTT CASSLQNRDEKLFF
TRBJ2-3 TRBV4-2 TRBD2 - TGTGCCAGCAGCCAAGAAAAAGCGGGAGGGGCAGATACGCAGTATTTT CASSQEKAGGADTQYF
TRBJ2-1 TRBV28 - once TGTGCCACCCACCGGGACACTTTCTACAATGAGCAGTTCTTC CATHRDTFYNEQFF
TRBJ2-1 TRBV7-9 - once TGTGCCAGCAGCTCACGGTACAATGAGCAGTTCTTC CASSSRYNEQFF
TRBJ1-4 TRBV7-9 - - TGTGCCAGCAGCTTAGGGGGCGAAAAACTGTTTTTT CASSLGGEKLFF
TRBJ1-1 TRBV5-1 TRBD1 once TGCGCCAGCAGCCTAGGGACAGGGAAGACTGAAGCTTTCTTT CASSLGTGKTEAFF
TRBJ2-3 TRBV4-3 TRBD2 - TGCGCCAGCAGCCCTATAACGGGAGGCCCTATAGAGCACCTCACAGATACGCAGTATTTT CASSPITGGPIEHLTDTQYF
TRBJ2-7 TRBV5-1 - - TGCGCCAGCAGCTTGGATTCTGACACCTACGAGCAGTACTTC CASSLDSDTYEQYF
TRBJ2-5 TRBV6-1 - - TGTGCCAGCAGTGACATCTATTGGGAGACCCAGTACTTC CASSDIYWETQYF
TRBJ1-1 TRBV18 - - TGTGCCAGCTCACCGGGACAACTGAACACTGAAGCTTTCTTT CASSPGQLNTEAFF
TRBJ2-7 TRBV28 TRBD1 - TGTGCCAGCACCCAGACAGGGGGCGGCGAGCAGTACTTC CASTQTGGGEQYF
TRBJ1-4 TRBV2 - - TGTGCCAGCAGTAACCCAGGAACTAATGAAAAACTGTTTTTT CASSNPGTNEKLFF
TRBJ2-7 TRBV5-1 TRBD1 - TGCGCCAGCAGCTACGGACAGGGGGTCGAGCAGTACTTC CASSYGQGVEQYF
TRBJ1-1 TRBV7-3 - - TGTGCCAGCAGCTTAACTCCCACAGCCGAAGCTTTCTTT CASSLTPTAEAFF
TRBJ1-2 TRBV4-1 - once TGCGCCAGCAGCCAAGAAAGCAGGGGCCTTGGCTACACCTTC CASSQESRGLGYTF
TRBJ2-1 TRBV6-5 - - TGTGCCAGCAGTTTCCGGGGCTACAATGAGCAGTTCTTC CASSFRGYNEQFF
TRBJ2-7 TRBV25-1 TRBD2 - TGTGCCAGCAGTGAAGCCGGGAGGTACGAGCAGTACTTC CASSEAGRYEQYF
TRBJ2-3 TRBV2 - - TGTGCCAGCAGGGCAGACGGAGGGGTAGCATATACGCAGTATTTT CASRADGGVAYTQYF
TRBJ1-2 TRBV9 - - TGTGCCAGCTCCCCGTGGTTACAGGGTACGGAAGGCTACACCTTC CASSPWLQGTEGYTF
TRBJ2-7 TRBV5-4 - - TGTGCCAGCAGCTCGGACAGTAGCTCCTACGAGCAGTACTTC CASSSDSSSYEQYF
TRBJ2-3 TRBV15 - - TGTGCCACCAGCAGAGTATTCGGGGGAACAGATACGCAGTATTTT CATSRVFGGTDTQYF
TRBJ2-7 TRBV25-1 TRBD2 - TGTGCCAGCAGTGGGACGGGGGGACCCTACGAGCAGTACTTC CASSGTGGPYEQYF
TRBJ2-1 TRBV7-9 TRBD2 - TGTGCCCCCCATGGACTAGCGGGACCTCGGGATGAGCAGTTCTTC CAPHGLAGPRDEQFF
TRBJ2-2 TRBV7-3 - - TGTGCCAGCGCTGTTAGCGGGAACACCGGGGAGCTGTTTTTT CASAVSGNTGELFF
TRBJ2-1 TRBV9 TRBD2 - TGTGCCAGCAGCCCCCAGCGGGAGGTTAACAATGAGCAGTTCTTC CASSPQREVNNEQFF
TRBJ2-7 TRBV30 - - TGTGCCTGTCTTGTAGCGGTGTACGAGCAGTACTTC CACLVAVYEQYF
TRBJ1-1 TRBV27 TRBD1 - TGTGCCAGCAGTTTGAGACAGGGGGCTGAAGCTTTCTTT CASSLRQGAEAFF
TRBJ2-7 TRBV4-3 TRBD2 - TGCGCCAGCAGGCACGATCTAGGGAGCGGGAGCTACGAGCAGTACTTC CASRHDLGSGSYEQYF
TRBJ2-1 TRBV7-9 TRBD1 - TGTGCCAGCAGCACCGGGACAGGGTACAATGAGCAGTTCTTC CASSTGTGYNEQFF
TRBJ2-3 TRBV29-1 TRBD1 - TGCAGCGTAGGACAGGGGAGAGATACGCAGTATTTT CSVGQGRDTQYF
TRBJ2-7 TRBV27 TRBD2 - TGTGCCAGCAGTTTGGGAGGGAGCGAGCAGTACTTC CASSLGGSEQYF
TRBJ1-5 TRBV6-1 - - TGTGCCAGCAGTGAATTTATGGCTTTCAATCAGCCCCAGCATTTT CASSEFMAFNQPQHF
TRBJ2-1 TRBV7-2 - - TGTGCCAGCAGCTTAAACCAGGGGAGGGAGTTCTTC CASSLNQGREFF
TRBJ1-3 TRBV7-9 - once TGTGCCAGCAGCAGACATGGACAGCTTGAATCTGGAAACACCATATATTTT CASSRHGQLESGNTIYF
TRBJ1-2 TRBV5-1 TRBD1 - TGCGCCAGCAGCTTCCCCGGACAGGGGCAGGGGGATGGCTACACCTTC CASSFPGQGQGDGYTF
TRBJ2-7 TRBV4-3 TRBD2 - TGCGCCAGCAGCCAGACTAGCGGGAGGTTCTACGAGCAGTACTTC CASSQTSGRFYEQYF
TRBJ1-2 TRBV5-1 TRBD1 - TGCGCCAGCAGCTGGGTGCCGTGGCAGGGGGAAGGTGGCTACACCTTC CASSWVPWQGEGGYTF
TRBJ1-5 TRBV30 - - TGTGCCTGGAGTCAGGGAGGGGGTCAGCCCCAGCATTTT CAWSQGGGQPQHF
TRBJ1-1 TRBV6-5 - few TGTGCCAGCAGTTACTCGAGGAGGGTCACTGAAGCTTTCTTT CASSYSRRVTEAFF
TRBJ2-5 TRBV19 - - TGTGCCAGTAGACTGGGGGTCGGGGGAGAGACCCAGTACTTC CASRLGVGGETQYF
TRBJ2-3 TRBV2 TRBD2 - TGTGCCAGCAGTCGACTAGCGGGAGGCAGCACAGATACGCAGTATTTT CASSRLAGGSTDTQYF
TRBJ2-7 TRBV5-1 TRBD2 - TGCGCCAGCAGCTCGAGACTAGCGGGATCAACCTACGAGCAGTACTTC CASSSRLAGSTYEQYF
TRBJ1-2 TRBV5-5 - - TGTGCCAGCAGCTTGGAGGGGACACCCTACTATGGCTACACCTTC CASSLEGTPYYGYTF
TRBJ2-2 TRBV4-3 - - TGCGCCAGCAGCCAAGTCTTTGTCACCGGGGAGCTGTTTTTT CASSQVFVTGELFF
TRBJ2-1 TRBV27 - - TGTGCCAGCAGAGTAGGGAGTTCCTACAATGAGCAGTTCTTC CASRVGSSYNEQFF
TRBJ1-5 TRBV13 TRBD1 - TGTGCCAGCAGCCTGGGACAGGGGATTCAGCCCCAGCATTTT CASSLGQGIQPQHF
TRBJ2-3 TRBV29-1 TRBD1 once TGCAGCGTAGACGGGACAGAATACACAGATACGCAGTATTTT CSVDGTEYTDTQYF
TRBJ2-2 TRBV15 - - TGTGCCACCAGCAGAGTACTAGACAACACCGGGGAGCTGTTTTTT CATSRVLDNTGELFF